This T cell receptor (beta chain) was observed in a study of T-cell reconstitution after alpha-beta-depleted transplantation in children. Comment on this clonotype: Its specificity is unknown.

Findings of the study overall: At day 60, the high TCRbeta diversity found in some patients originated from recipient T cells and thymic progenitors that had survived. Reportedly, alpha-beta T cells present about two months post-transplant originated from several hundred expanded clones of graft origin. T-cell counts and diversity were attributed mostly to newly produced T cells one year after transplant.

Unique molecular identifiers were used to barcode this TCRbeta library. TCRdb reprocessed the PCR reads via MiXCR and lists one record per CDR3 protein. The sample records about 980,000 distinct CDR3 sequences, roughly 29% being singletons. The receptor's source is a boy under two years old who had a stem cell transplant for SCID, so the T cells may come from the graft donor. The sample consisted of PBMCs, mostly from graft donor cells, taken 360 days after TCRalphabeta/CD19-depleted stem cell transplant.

CDR3 loop: CASSRDTKSILMNTEAFF. CDR3 nucleotides: TGTGCCAGCAGCCGGGACACCAAATCAATACTCATGAACACTGAAGCTTTCTTT. The rearrangement links TRBV28 to TRBJ1-1, with D possibly TRBD1 on 6 matching bases. This CDR3 has 18 amino acids. The V end was cut by 6 bases, the J end by 0 bases, with 23 bases between. Germline CDR1 and CDR2: MDHEN and SYDVKM.